This T cell receptor beta chain was recovered during a study of cytomegalovirus exposure and HLA in healthy donors. Study observations and caveats: Later analysis associated a missense DCLRE1C variant with TCR beta V- and J-gene trimming. A later analysis reportedly found that, within productive TCRs, an Asian-associated ancestry cluster had fewer N-insertions than the mean observed across the roughly 610 donors.

Likely unrecorded immune exposures existed in these nominally healthy donors. The PCR contained 60 Vbeta and 13 Jbeta primers. Here immunoSEQ multiplex PCR was the method, and the copy in TCRdb shows in-frame clones only, minus some. The data show 140,000 or so clones, under 90% seen once. Notes on this clone: Its antigen remains unknown.

Unmatched junction bases numbered 3, after V lost 6 bases and J lost 4 bases. The CDR3 consists of 14 residues. CDR1 is KGHSH, CDR2 LQKENI, per germline. This sequence joins TRBV18 and TRBJ1-3; 10 bases are a match to TRBD1. Sequencing was carried out using PBMCs. This receptor was obtained from a man aged 35 to 55 in good health and CMV-seronegative. This CDR3 reads CASSTGQGGNTIYF. The DNA for the CDR3 is TGTGCCAGCTCGACGGGACAGGGGGGAAACACCATATATTTT.